This TCR beta chain was found in a study of T cells in Graves' hyperthyroidism and ophthalmopathy. This clonotype was observed a few times. The antigen is unknown. RNA transcripts were the template for amplifying TCR beta CDR3 regions. First-round RT-PCR of the TCR CDR3 relied on the HTBI primer set. MiXCR, run by TCRdb on the multiplex PCR reads, gives a single entry per CDR3 protein. Here the sample spans approximately 600,000 distinct CDR3 sequences, around 21% being singletons. The ends were cut back, 6 bases at V and 6 bases at J, with 15 bases in the middle. The CDR3 covers 13 residues. Study observations and caveats: Progression to ophthalmopathy was predicted a median of roughly 6.6 months early.

The TCR sequence derives from a man younger than 40 with Graves' ophthalmopathy. The chain links TRBV12-3 or TRBV12-4 to TRBJ2-7, with D perhaps TRBD1 or TRBD2 (6 bases each). Input material: blood. The CDR3 bases are TGTGCCAGCAGCCTCGCCAGGGGAGGCGAGCAGTACTTC. It specifies CASSLARGGEQYF.